Listed below are T cell receptor beta chains from one sample, sequenced in a study of shared clonotypes between healthy human individuals. Method: immunoSEQ multiplex PCR; TCRdb's copy keeps in-frame clones and lacks some. The profile shows 2 million to 2.5 million clones, roughly 90% of them singletons. Sequenced material: naive CD4+ T cells from PBMCs. The receptors here all came from a man aged 18 to 35 in good health. Some clones in this sample may be carry-over from other donors' samples. Both conserved end residues are part of each CDR3. D genes are given only for firm matches. Clone size is stated in some rows and not others, as once, few, many or a class when expanded.

TRBD2 | NA | TRBJ2-7 | TRBV7-6 | TGTGCCAGCAGCCCGGAGACTAGCGGCCTCTCCTACGAGCAGTACTTC | CASSPETSGLSYEQYF
NA | NA | TRBJ2-1 | TRBV2 | TGTGCCAGGACAACGGGGGCTAGCTTCGATGAGCAGTTCTTC | CARTTGASFDEQFF
NA | NA | TRBJ1-1 | TRBV29-1 | TGCAGCGCCGGGGTCGAAATGAACACTGAAGCTTTCTTT | CSAGVEMNTEAFF
NA | NA | TRBJ2-1 | TRBV21-1 | TGTGCCAGCAGCCCACGAGGGGGGGGACAGGGGTTATGTGAGCAGTTCTTC | CASSPRGGGQGLCEQFF
NA | NA | TRBJ1-1 | TRBV9 | TGTGCCAGCAGCGTAGCCGGCCAAAACACTGAAGCTTTCTTT | CASSVAGQNTEAFF
NA | NA | TRBJ1-1 | TRBV19 | TGTGCCAGTAGCCCAACGGGGAGCCTGAACACTGAAGCTTTCTTT | CASSPTGSLNTEAFF
NA | NA | TRBJ1-1 | TRBV28 | TGTGCCAGCAGTTTAGGCGGGAATACCAACACTGAAGCTTTCTTT | CASSLGGNTNTEAFF
NA | NA | TRBJ2-1 | TRBV29-1 | TGCAGCGTTACCCCCCTTTCCTCCTACAATGAGCAGTTCTTC | CSVTPLSSYNEQFF
NA | NA | TRBJ1-4 | TRBV28 | TGTGCCAGCTCCCGGGGTGGGGTGGGGAGTCTTTTGAGTGAAAAACTGTTTTTT | CASSRGGVGSLLSEKLFF
NA | NA | TRBJ1-2 | TRBV27 | TGTGCCAGCAGTTTTAAGGGGCCTAACTATGGCTACACCTTC | CASSFKGPNYGYTF
NA | NA | TRBJ2-2 | TRBV28 | TGTGCCAGCAGTTTATTTAGGAGGAGCACCGGGGAGCTGTTTTTT | CASSLFRRSTGELFF
TRBD1 | NA | TRBJ1-4 | TRBV28 | TGTGCCAGCAGTTTCGACAGGGGGAGAGAAAAACTGTTTTTT | CASSFDRGREKLFF
NA | NA | TRBJ2-2 | TRBV5-6 | TGTGCCAGCAGCCTAAGATCGAACACCGGGGAGCTGTTTTTT | CASSLRSNTGELFF
TRBD2 | NA | TRBJ2-1 | TRBV28 | TGTGCCAGCAGGCCGACTAGCGGGACCTACAATGAGCAGTTCTTC | CASRPTSGTYNEQFF
NA | NA | TRBJ1-1 | TRBV5-8 | TGTGCCAGCAGCTTGTGGGGTGTCGCTGAAGCTTTCTTT | CASSLWGVAEAFF
NA | NA | TRBJ2-1 | TRBV18 | TGTGCCAGCTCACCGCCGCCGGGTAGCGGTTACAATGAGCAGTTCTTC | CASSPPPGSGYNEQFF
NA | NA | TRBJ1-2 | TRBV28 | TGTGCCAGCAGTTTCGTCGGGACACAAAAGGAAAACTATGGCTACACCTTC | CASSFVGTQKENYGYTF
NA | NA | TRBJ2-5 | TRBV6-5 | TGTGCCAGCAGCCCACCAGGACTACTCCAAGAGACCCAGTACTTC | CASSPPGLLQETQYF
NA | NA | TRBJ2-1 | TRBV28 | TGTGCCAGCAGAAGTAGGTCTGAGCAGTTCTTC | CASRSRSEQFF
NA | once | TRBJ1-2 | TRBV2 | TGTGCCAGCAGTGAAGAAGGTCCGGGCAGCTATGGCTACACCTTC | CASSEEGPGSYGYTF
NA | NA | TRBJ1-2 | TRBV19 | TGTGCCAGTAGTATAATTGACAGTCTCCACTATGGCTACACCTTC | CASSIIDSLHYGYTF
TRBD2 | once | TRBJ2-3 | TRBV13 | TGTGCCAGCAGCTTAGGCCTAGGACTAGCGGGAACAGATACGCAGTATTTT | CASSLGLGLAGTDTQYF
NA | NA | TRBJ2-3 | TRBV28 | TGTGCCAGCAGCCCCATCGGGATTCCCACAGATACGCAGTATTTT | CASSPIGIPTDTQYF
TRBD2 | once | TRBJ2-1 | TRBV2 | TGTGCCAGCAGTGGACGGCTAGCGGGCTCCTACAATGAGCAGTTCTTC | CASSGRLAGSYNEQFF
NA | NA | TRBJ1-1 | TRBV15 | TGTGCCACCAGCAGAGGGAGAGATGGGGAAAGAGCTTTCTTT | CATSRGRDGERAFF
TRBD1 | NA | TRBJ1-5 | TRBV5-6 | TGTGCCAGCAGCTTTAGAACAGGGGATACTCAGCCCCAGCATTTT | CASSFRTGDTQPQHF
NA | NA | TRBJ2-7 | TRBV18 | TGTGCCAGCTCGACAAGTCGGGATGGCTACGAGCAGTACTTC | CASSTSRDGYEQYF
NA | NA | TRBJ2-3 | TRBV2 | TGTGCCAGCAGGGTGGACTCCACAGATACGCAGTATTTT | CASRVDSTDTQYF
NA | NA | TRBJ2-7 | TRBV5-4 | TGTGCCAGCAGCTTGGAGGCAGGCATTCTGGGGGAGCAGTACTTC | CASSLEAGILGEQYF
NA | once | TRBJ1-1 | TRBV28 | TGTGCCAGCAGTGTATCAGGCACTCTGAACACTGAAGCTTTCTTT | CASSVSGTLNTEAFF
NA | NA | TRBJ2-5 | TRBV7-9 | TGTGCCAGCAGCTCGGGACCCTTAGAGACCCAGTACTTC | CASSSGPLETQYF
TRBD2 | NA | TRBJ2-3 | TRBV7-2 | TGTGCCAGCAGCATTAGACTAGCGGGAGTTGTAGATACGCAGTATTTT | CASSIRLAGVVDTQYF
NA | NA | TRBJ1-6 | TRBV30 | TGTGCCTGGAAGGGTCGTGCCTTTAATTCACCCCTCCACTTT | CAWKGRAFNSPLHF
TRBD2 | NA | TRBJ2-5 | TRBV9 | TGTGCCAGCAGCGTAGGGACTGGACTAGCGCCTGAGACCCAGTACTTC | CASSVGTGLAPETQYF
NA | once | TRBJ2-7 | TRBV5-1 | TGCGCCAGCAGTCTAGGGAACTACGAGCAGTACTTC | CASSLGNYEQYF
NA | once | TRBJ2-1 | TRBV11-2 | TGTGCCAGCAGCTTATGGTCAGGGAGCTCCTACAATGAGCAGTTCTTC | CASSLWSGSSYNEQFF
NA | NA | TRBJ2-5 | TRBV9 | TGTGCCAGCAGCGTAGGGGTACACCAAGAGACCCAGTACTTC | CASSVGVHQETQYF
TRBD1 | NA | TRBJ2-7 | TRBV6-6 | TGTGCCAGCGGGGGCGTGACAGGGGGCTTGGGATACGAGCAGTACTTC | CASGGVTGGLGYEQYF
NA | NA | TRBJ1-2 | TRBV7-3 | TGTGCCAGCAGCTCTACCCCGGGGGGCTACACCTTC | CASSSTPGGYTF
NA | NA | TRBJ1-2 | TRBV18 | TGTGCCAGCTCACCAAACAGGGATGGTGGCTACACCTTC | CASSPNRDGGYTF
NA | NA | TRBJ1-4 | TRBV28 | TGTGCCAGCAGTTTCCCTCGTGGAGGGACTAATGAAAAACTGTTTTTT | CASSFPRGGTNEKLFF
NA | NA | TRBJ1-2 | TRBV30 | TGTGCCTGGAGTGTCGGACATGGGCGGCGGAACTATGGCTACACCTTC | CAWSVGHGRRNYGYTF
TRBD1 | NA | TRBJ1-5 | TRBV9 | TGTGCCAGCAGCCCCGACAGGGGGCGGAATCAGCCCCAGCATTTT | CASSPDRGRNQPQHF
TRBD1 | NA | TRBJ2-7 | TRBV5-5 | TGTGCCAGCAGCATCGACAGGGGGTCGTCCTACGAGCAGTACTTC | CASSIDRGSSYEQYF
NA | NA | TRBJ2-3 | TRBV7-8 | TGTGCCAGCAGCTTAGGGGGACGTGCGGATACGCAGTATTTT | CASSLGGRADTQYF
TRBD2 | NA | TRBJ2-4 | TRBV5-1 | TGCGCCAGCAGCTTAAGGGGGACTAGCACGGGGAACATTCAGTACTTC | CASSLRGTSTGNIQYF
TRBD2 | NA | TRBJ2-1 | TRBV11-2 | TGTGCCAGCAGCCCTCCCGGCGGGAGGGCCGCCAATGAGCAGTTCTTC | CASSPPGGRAANEQFF
TRBD1 | NA | TRBJ2-4 | TRBV5-1 | TGCGCCAGCAGCCCGAGACAGGGATTAATGGGTCGGGCCAAAAACATTCAGTACTTC | CASSPRQGLMGRAKNIQYF
NA | NA | TRBJ2-3 | TRBV7-8 | TGTGCCAGCAGCTTCGGGAGCTACACAGATACGCAGTATTTT | CASSFGSYTDTQYF
TRBD2 | NA | TRBJ2-1 | TRBV7-2 | TGTGCCAGCAGCTTATACGATAGCGGGAGTTACGGGTACAATGAGCAGTTCTTC | CASSLYDSGSYGYNEQFF
NA | NA | TRBJ2-7 | TRBV27 | TGTGCCAGCAGTTCCGTGGGGGGGGCGGGCGAGCAGTACTTC | CASSSVGGAGEQYF
TRBD1 | NA | TRBJ1-5 | TRBV27 | TGTGCCAGCAAGCCTCCGGGACAGGGGATAAGGCCCCAGCATTTT | CASKPPGQGIRPQHF
TRBD2 | NA | TRBJ2-2 | TRBV28 | TGTGCCAGCAGAGCCCCCGGACTAGCGGGGGACACCGGGGAGCTGTTTTTT | CASRAPGLAGDTGELFF
NA | NA | TRBJ1-6 | TRBV4-3 | TGCGCCAGCAGCCAAGATAACGGACGGCCAAATTCACCCCTCCACTTT | CASSQDNGRPNSPLHF
NA | few | TRBJ1-5 | TRBV19 | TGTGCCAGTAGAGGGGTCCGAAGCAATCAGCCCCAGCATTTT | CASRGVRSNQPQHF
NA | once | TRBJ2-2 | TRBV20-1 | TGCAGTGCTATAGCCCCGGGGGAGCTGTTTTTT | CSAIAPGELFF
NA | NA | TRBJ2-7 | TRBV11-2 | TGTGCCAGCAGCTTAGAAGCAGGGAGTGAGCAGTACTTC | CASSLEAGSEQYF
NA | NA | TRBJ2-2 | TRBV30 | TGTGCCTGGACCCCGTGGGGGACGAACACCGGGGAGCTGTTTTTT | CAWTPWGTNTGELFF
NA | NA | TRBJ2-7 | TRBV15 | TGTGCCACCAGCAGGATGTACTCCGAAAAAGGTCTCTACGAGCAGTACTTC | CATSRMYSEKGLYEQYF